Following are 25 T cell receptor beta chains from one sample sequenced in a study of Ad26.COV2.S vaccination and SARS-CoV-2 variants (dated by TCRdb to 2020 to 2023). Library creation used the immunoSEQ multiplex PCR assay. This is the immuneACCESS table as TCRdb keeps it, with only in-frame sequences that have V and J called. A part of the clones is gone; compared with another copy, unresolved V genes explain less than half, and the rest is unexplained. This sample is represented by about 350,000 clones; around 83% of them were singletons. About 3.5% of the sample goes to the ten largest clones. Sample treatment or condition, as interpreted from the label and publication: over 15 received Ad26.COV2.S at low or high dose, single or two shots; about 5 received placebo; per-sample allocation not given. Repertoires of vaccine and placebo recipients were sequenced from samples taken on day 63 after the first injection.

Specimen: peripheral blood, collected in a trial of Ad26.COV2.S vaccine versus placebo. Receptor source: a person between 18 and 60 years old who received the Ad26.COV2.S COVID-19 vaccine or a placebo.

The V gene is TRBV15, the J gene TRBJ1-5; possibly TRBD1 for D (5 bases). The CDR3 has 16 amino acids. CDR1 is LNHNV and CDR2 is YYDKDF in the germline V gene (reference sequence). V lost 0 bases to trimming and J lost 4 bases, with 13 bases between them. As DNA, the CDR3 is TGTGCCACCAGCAGAGATCCGGGACTACTTAATCAGCCCCAGCATTTT. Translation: CATSRDPGLLNQPQHF. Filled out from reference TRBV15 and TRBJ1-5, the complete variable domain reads DAMVIQNPRYQVTQFGKPVTLSCSQTLNHNVMYWYQQKSSQAPKLLFHYYDKDFNNEADTPDNFQSRRPNTSFCFLDIRSPGLGDTAMYLCATSRDPGLLNQPQHFGDGTRLSIL.

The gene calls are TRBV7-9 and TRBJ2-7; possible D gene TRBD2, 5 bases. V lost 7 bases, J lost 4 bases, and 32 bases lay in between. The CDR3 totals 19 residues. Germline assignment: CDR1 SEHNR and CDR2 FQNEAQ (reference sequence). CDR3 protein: CASTISPPGGGLRVYEQYF. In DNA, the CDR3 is TGTGCCAGCACCATCTCTCCACCGGGCGGAGGTTTAAGGGTATACGAGCAGTACTTC.

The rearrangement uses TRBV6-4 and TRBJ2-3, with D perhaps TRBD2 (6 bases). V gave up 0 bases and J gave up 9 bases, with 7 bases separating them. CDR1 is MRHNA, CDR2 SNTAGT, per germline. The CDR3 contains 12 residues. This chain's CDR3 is CASSDSGGTQYF. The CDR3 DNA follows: TGTGCCAGCAGTGACTCTGGGGGGACGCAGTATTTT.

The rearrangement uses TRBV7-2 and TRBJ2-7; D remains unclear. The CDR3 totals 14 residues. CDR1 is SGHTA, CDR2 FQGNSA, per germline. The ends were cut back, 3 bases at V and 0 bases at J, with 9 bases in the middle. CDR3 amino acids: CASSFGRFSYEQYF. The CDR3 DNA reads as TGTGCCAGCAGCTTTGGCCGTTTCTCCTACGAGCAGTACTTC.

CDR3 DNA sequence: TGCGCCAGCAGCCAAGGACAGGGCTCCTACGAGCAGTACTTC. Its protein product is CASSQGQGSYEQYF. The chain has TRBV4-3 and TRBJ2-7; TRBD1 agrees at 7 bases. The J segment lost 0 bases and the V segment lost 1 base, leaving 0 bases of the junction unmatched. The germline V gene has CDR1 LGHNA and CDR2 YSLEER. This CDR3 region has 14 residues.

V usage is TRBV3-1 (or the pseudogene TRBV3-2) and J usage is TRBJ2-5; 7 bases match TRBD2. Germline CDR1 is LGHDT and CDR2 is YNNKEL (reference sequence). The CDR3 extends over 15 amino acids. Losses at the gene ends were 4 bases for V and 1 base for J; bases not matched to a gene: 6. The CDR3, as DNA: TGTGCCAGCAGCCGCCGGGACTACCCCCAAGAGACCCAGTACTTC. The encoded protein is CASSRRDYPQETQYF.

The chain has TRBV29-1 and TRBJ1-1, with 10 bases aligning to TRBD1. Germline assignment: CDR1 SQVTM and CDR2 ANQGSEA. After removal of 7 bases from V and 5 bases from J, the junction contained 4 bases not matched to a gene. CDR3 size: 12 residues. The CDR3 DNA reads TGCAGCGCCTGGGACAGGGGAACTGAAGCTTTCTTT. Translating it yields CSAWDRGTEAFF.

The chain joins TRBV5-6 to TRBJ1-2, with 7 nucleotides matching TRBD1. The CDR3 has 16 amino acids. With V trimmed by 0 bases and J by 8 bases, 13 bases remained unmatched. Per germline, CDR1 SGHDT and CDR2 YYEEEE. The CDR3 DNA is TGTGCCAGCAGCTTGGTAATTCGACAGGGCGGTAAGGGCTACACCTTC. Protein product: CASSLVIRQGGKGYTF.

CDR3 region: CASNSGGAKNIQYF. The DNA of the CDR3 is TGTGCCAGCAACTCGGGGGGGGCCAAAAACATTCAGTACTTC. This chain uses TRBV6-5 with TRBJ2-4; 8 nucleotides match TRBD2. Looked up from germline, CDR1 is MNHEY and CDR2 is SVGAGI. V was pared by 7 bases and J by 1 base, with 3 bases of the junction left unmatched. This CDR3 contains 14 residues.

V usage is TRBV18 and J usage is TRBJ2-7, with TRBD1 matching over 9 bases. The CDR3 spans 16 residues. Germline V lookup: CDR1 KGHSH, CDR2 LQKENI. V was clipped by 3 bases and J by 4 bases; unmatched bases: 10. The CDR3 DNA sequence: TGTGCCAGCTCACCTCCCGGGACAGGGACGATTTACGAGCAGTACTTC. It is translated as CASSPPGTGTIYEQYF.

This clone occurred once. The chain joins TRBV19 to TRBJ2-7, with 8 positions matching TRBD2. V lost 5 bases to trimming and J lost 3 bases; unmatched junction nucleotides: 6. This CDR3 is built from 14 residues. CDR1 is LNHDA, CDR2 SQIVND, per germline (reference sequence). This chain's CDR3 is CASSSRGGHYEQYF. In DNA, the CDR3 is TGTGCCAGTAGTTCCCGGGGGGGCCACTACGAGCAGTACTTC.

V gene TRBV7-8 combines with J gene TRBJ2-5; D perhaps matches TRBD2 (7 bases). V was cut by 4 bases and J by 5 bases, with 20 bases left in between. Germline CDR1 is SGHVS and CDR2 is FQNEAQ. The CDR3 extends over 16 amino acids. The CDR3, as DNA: TGTGCCAGCAGCTCGGGGGGCTCTCCGGAGGGGGAGACCCAGTACTTC. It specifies CASSSGGSPEGETQYF.

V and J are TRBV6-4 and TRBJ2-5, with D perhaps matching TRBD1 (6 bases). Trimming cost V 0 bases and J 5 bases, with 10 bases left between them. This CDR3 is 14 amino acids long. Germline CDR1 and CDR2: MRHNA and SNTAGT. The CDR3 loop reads CASSDSRGRETQYF. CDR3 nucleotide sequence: TGTGCCAGCAGTGACTCCAGGGGACGGGAGACCCAGTACTTC.

The DNA of the CDR3 is TGCGCCAGCAGCCAAGCCGGGACAGATGCCACAGATACGCAGTATTTT. It yields the protein CASSQAGTDATDTQYF. The rearrangement links TRBV4-3 to TRBJ2-3, with TRBD1 matching over 7 bases. Germline V gene data show CDR1 as LGHNA and CDR2 as YSLEER. J gave up 2 bases and V 1 base, and 6 bases lay outside the gene matches. The CDR3 totals 16 residues.

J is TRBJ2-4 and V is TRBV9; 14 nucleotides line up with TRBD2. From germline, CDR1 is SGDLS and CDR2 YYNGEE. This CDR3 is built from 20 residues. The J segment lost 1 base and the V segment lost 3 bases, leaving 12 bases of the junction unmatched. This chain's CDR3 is CASSASRGLAGEAAKNIQYF. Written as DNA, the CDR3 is TGTGCCAGCAGCGCTAGCCGGGGACTAGCGGGAGAGGCGGCCAAAAACATTCAGTACTTC.

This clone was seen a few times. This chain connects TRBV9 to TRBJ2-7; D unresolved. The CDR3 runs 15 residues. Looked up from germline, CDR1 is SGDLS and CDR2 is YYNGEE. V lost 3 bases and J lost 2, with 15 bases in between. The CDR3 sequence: CASSATLFNPYEQYF. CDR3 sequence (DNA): TGTGCCAGCAGCGCTACCCTGTTTAATCCCTACGAGCAGTACTTC.

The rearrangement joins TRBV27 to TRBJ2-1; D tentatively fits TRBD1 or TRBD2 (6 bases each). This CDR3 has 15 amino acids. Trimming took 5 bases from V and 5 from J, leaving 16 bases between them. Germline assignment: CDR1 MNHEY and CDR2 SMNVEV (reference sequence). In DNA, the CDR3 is TGTGCCAGCAGTATCAGGGGAGGAGGAAACAATGAGCAGTTCTTC. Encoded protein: CASSIRGGGNNEQFF.

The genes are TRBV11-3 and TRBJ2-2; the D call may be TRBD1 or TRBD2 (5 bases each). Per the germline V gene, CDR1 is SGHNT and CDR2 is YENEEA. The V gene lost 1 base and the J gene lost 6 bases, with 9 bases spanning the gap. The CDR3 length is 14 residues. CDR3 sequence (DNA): TGTGCCAGCAGCTTAGTACGGGGCTCCGGGGAGCTGTTTTTT. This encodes CASSLVRGSGELFF.

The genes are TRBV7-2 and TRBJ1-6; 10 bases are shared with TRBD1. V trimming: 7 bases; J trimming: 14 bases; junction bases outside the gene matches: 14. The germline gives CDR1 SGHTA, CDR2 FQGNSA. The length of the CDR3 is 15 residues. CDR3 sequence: CASTQWGTGVKALHF. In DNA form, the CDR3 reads TGTGCCAGCACCCAGTGGGGGACAGGGGTAAAGGCCCTCCACTTT.

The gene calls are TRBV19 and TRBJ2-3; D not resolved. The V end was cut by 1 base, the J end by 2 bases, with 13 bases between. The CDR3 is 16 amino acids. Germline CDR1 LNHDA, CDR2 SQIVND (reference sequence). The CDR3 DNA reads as TGTGCCAGTAGTATAGTATCGGTATGGCCCACAGATACGCAGTATTTT. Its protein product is CASSIVSVWPTDTQYF.

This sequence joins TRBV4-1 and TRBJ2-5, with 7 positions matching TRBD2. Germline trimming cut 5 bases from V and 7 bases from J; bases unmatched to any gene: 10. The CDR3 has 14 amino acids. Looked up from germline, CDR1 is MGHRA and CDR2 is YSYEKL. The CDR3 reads CASSNPPTGGTQYF. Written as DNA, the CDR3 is TGCGCCAGCAGCAACCCCCCTACGGGGGGGACCCAGTACTTC.

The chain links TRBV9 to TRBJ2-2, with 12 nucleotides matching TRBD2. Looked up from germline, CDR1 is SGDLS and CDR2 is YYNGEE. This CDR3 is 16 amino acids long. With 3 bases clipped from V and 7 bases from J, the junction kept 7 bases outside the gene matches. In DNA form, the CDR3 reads TGTGCCAGCAGCGGGGCTAGCGGGGGGGCTAGCGGGGAGCTGTTTTTT. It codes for CASSGASGGASGELFF.

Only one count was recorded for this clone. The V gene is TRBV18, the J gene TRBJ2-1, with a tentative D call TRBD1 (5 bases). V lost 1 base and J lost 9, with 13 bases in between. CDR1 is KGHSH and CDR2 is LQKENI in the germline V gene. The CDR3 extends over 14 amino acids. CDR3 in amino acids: CASSPLTEISEQFF. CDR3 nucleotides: TGTGCCAGCTCACCACTGACAGAGATATCTGAGCAGTTCTTC.

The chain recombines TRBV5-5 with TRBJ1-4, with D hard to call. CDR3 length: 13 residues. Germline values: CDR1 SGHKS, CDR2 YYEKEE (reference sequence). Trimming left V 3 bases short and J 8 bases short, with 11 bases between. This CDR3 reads CASSYAAGEKLFF. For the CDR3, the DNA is TGTGCCAGCAGCTACGCGGCGGGGGAAAAACTGTTTTTT.

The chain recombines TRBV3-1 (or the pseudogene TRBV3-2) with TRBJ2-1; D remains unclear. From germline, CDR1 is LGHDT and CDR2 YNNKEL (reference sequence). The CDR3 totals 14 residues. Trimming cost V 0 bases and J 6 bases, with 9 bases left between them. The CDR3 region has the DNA TGTGCCAGCAGCCAAGATAGCCGACTCAATGAGCAGTTCTTC. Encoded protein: CASSQDSRLNEQFF.